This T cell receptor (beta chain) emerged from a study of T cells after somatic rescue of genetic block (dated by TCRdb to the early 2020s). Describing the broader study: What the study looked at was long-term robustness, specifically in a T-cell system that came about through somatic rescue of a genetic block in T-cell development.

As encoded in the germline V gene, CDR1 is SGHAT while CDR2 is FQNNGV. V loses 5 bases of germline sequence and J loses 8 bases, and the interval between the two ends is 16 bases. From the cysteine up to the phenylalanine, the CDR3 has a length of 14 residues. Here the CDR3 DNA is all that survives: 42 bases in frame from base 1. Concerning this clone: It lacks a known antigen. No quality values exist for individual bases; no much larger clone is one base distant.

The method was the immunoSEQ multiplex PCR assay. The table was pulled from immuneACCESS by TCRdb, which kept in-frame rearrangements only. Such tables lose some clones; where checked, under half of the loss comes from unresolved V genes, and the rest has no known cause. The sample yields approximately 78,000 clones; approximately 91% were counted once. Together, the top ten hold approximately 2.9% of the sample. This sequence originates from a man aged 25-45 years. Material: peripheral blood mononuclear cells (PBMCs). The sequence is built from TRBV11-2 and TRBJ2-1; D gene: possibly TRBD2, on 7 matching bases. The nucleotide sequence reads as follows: TGTGCCAGCAGCCTAAGACTAGCAGGGGATGAGCAGTTCTTC. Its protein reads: CASSLRLAGDEQFF.